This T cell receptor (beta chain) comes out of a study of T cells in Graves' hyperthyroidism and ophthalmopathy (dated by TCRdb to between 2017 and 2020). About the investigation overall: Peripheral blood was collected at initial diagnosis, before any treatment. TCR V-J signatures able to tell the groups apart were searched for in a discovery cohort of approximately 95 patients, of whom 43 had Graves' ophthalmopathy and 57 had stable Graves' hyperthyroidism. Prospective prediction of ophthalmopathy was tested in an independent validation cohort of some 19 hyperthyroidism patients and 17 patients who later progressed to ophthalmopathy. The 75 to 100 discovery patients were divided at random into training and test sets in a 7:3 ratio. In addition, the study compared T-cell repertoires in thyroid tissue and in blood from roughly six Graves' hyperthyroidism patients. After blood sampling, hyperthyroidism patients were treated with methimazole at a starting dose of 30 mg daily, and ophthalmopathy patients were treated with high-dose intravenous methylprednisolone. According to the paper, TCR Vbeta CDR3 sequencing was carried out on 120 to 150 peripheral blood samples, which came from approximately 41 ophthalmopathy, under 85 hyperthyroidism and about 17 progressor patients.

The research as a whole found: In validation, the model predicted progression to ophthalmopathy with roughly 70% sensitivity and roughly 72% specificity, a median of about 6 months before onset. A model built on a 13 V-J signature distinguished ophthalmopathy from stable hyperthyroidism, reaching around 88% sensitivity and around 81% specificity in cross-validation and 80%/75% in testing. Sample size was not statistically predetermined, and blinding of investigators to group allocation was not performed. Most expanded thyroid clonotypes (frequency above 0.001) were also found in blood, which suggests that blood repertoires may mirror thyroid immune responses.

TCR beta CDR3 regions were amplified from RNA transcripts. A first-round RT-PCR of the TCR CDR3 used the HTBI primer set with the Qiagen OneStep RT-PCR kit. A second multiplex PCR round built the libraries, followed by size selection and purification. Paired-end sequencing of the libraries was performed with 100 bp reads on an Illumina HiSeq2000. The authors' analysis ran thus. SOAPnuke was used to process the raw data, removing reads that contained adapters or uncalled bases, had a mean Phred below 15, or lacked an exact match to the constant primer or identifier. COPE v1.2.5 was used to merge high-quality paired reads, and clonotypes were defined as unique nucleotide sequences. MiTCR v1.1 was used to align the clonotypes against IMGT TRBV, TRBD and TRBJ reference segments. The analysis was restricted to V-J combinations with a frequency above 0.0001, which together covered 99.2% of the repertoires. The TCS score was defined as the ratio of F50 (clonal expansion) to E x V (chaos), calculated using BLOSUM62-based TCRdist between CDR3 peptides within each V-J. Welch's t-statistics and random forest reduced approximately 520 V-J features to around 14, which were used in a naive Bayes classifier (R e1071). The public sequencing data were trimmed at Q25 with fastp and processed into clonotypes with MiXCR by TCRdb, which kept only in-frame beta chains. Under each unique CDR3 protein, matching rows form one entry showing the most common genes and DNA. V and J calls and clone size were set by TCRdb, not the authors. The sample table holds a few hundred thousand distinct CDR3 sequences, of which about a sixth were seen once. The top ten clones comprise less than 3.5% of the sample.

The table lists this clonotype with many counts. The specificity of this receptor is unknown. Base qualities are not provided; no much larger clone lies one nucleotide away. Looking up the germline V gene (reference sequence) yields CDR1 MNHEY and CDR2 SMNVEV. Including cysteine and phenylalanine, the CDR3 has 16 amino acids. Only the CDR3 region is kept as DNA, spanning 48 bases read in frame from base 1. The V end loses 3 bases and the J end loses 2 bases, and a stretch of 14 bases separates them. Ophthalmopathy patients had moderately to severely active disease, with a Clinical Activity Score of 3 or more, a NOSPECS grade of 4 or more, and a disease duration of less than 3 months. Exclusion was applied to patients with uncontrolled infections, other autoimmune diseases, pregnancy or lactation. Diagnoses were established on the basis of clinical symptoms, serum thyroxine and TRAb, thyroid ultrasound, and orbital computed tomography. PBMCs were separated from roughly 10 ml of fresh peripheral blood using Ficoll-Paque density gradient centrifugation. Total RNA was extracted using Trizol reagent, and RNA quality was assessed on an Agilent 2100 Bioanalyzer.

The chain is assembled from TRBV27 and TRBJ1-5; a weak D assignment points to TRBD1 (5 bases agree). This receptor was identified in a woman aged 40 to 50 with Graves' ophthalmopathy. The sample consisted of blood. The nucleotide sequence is TGTGCCAGCAGTTTGGGGGTGTCGGGAGGCAATCAGCCCCAGCATTTT. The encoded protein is CASSLGVSGGNQPQHF.